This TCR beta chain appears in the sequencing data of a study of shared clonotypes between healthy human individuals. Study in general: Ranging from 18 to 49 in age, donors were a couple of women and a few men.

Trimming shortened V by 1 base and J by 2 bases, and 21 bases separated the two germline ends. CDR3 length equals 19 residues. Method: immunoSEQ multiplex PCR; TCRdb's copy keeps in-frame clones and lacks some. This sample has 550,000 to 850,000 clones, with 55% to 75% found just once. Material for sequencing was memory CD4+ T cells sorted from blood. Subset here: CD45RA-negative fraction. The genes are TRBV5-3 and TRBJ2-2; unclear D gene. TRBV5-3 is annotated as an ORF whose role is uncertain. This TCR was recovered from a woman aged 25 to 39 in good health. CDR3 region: CARSLFVPSAHLNTGELFF. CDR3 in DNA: TGTGCCAGAAGCTTGTTCGTGCCGAGTGCCCACTTAAACACCGGGGAGCTGTTTTTT.